This paragraph reports one T cell receptor (beta chain). Antigen specificity is unknown. Trimming took 0 bases from V and 1 from J, leaving 11 bases between them. CDR3 size: 16 residues. Per germline, CDR1 SGHRS and CDR2 YFSETQ. The data were obtained in a study of cytomegalovirus exposure and HLA in healthy donors. Study as a whole: There were a few hundred genotyped donors. Of these, 75% to 85% fell in the genetic ancestry cluster associated with self-reported Caucasian donors. Study-wide findings and caveats: TCR beta sequences reportedly predicted most subjects' HLA-A and HLA-B alleles accurately. Later work associated 16,951 TCR beta sequences with HLA alleles at 0.05 false discovery rate. Across HLA loci, a later analysis found differing TCR association rates, with DRB1 most and HLA-C fewest.

The PCR was carried out with 60 Vbeta primers and 13 Jbeta primers. The table came from immunoSEQ multiplex PCR; TCRdb's copy has only in-frame clones and leaves some out. The repertoire holds more than 200,000 clones, with approximately 70% as singletons. V and J are TRBV5-1 and TRBJ2-1, with D possibly matching TRBD1 (5 bases). The TCR comes from a man aged 35-49 years in good health and CMV-seropositive. The sample taken for sequencing was PBMCs. The CDR3 loop is CASSLEGLVSYNEQFF. DNA for the CDR3: TGCGCCAGCAGCTTGGAGGGGCTAGTTTCCTACAATGAGCAGTTCTTC.